This TCR beta chain was obtained from a study of blood T cell repertoires in COVID-19. Overall study context: T cells, B-cell-depleted T cells, or PBMCs provided the cDNA or gDNA that served as material.

V lost 5 bases and J 16 bases, leaving 15 bases between the germline ends. This CDR3 is 11 amino acids long. CDR1 and CDR2 from the germline V gene are LNHDA and SQIVND (reference sequence). In the authors' methods: Amplification of reference gene primers provided the estimated nucleated cell counts. Generated by immunoSEQ multiplex PCR, the TCRdb table keeps only in-frame clones and is missing some. The V and J calls and clone size are taken from that table; D and trimming were inferred from the DNA. In the table there are hundreds of thousands of clones, around 90% of which are singletons. The sequenced sample consisted of peripheral blood. The chain combines TRBV19 with TRBJ2-1, with unresolved D. The origin of this receptor is a woman aged 25 to 39 with acute or convalescent COVID-19. The chain's CDR3 is CASSARSELFF. The CDR3 bases are TGTGCCAGTAGTGCGCGTAGTGAACTATTCTTC.